What follows are 18 T cell receptor beta chains derived from one specimen sequenced in a study of vaccination and CD4 T cells after COVID-19. These receptors' targets are unknown. Cultured CD4+ T-cell DNA underwent Oncomine TCR Beta short-read sequencing. TCRdb fed the PCR reads into MiXCR, producing one record per CDR3 protein. Seen here are some 20,000 distinct CDR3 sequences, just under 55% observed once, and the top ten hold approximately 16%. Treatment reported: approximately 9-day PBMC culture with coronavirus spike peptide pools or control peptides (ViraFEST assay). Sequenced input: CD4+ T cells from blood, cultured in vitro. These receptors all come from a human donor who had recovered from COVID-19.

The V call is TRBV20-1, the J call TRBJ2-5; TRBD2 might be the D (6 bases). The CDR3 sequence is 13 residues long. Germline V gene lookup returns CDR1 DFQATT and CDR2 SNEGSKA (reference sequence). Trimming left V 3 bases short and J 2 bases short, with 10 bases between. In DNA, the CDR3 is TGCAGTGCTAGGGGCGGGACTCAAGAGACCCAGTACTTC. Translating it yields CSARGGTQETQYF.

The gene calls are TRBV3-1 and TRBJ2-3; 8 bases are a match to TRBD2. Trimming removed 2 bases from V and 8 bases from J; junction bases left unmatched: 12. Germline lookup yields CDR1 LGHDT and CDR2 YNNKEL (reference sequence). The CDR3 extends over 16 amino acids. CDR3 nucleotide sequence: TGTGCCAGCAGCCAAAATAGCGGGATGCCCGTCGGTACGCAGTATTTT. Its translation: CASSQNSGMPVGTQYF.

This rearrangement joins TRBV24-1 to TRBJ2-5; D is unresolved. Germline V gene data show CDR1 as KGHDR and CDR2 as SFDVKD. The CDR3 spans 14 residues. Deletions cut 3 bases from V and 2 bases from J, with 9 bases between. In DNA, the CDR3 is TGTGCCACCAGTGATGCGAGCAAGCAAGAGACCCAGTACTTC. Translated: CATSDASKQETQYF.

V and J are TRBV19 and TRBJ2-3, with D possibly called TRBD1 or TRBD2 (5 bases each). Trimming took 6 bases from V and 7 from J, leaving 17 bases between them. The CDR3 is 14 residues long. Germline V CDR1 and CDR2: LNHDA, SQIVND (reference sequence). CDR3 sequence reads: CASSSGTVPNTQYF. The DNA of the CDR3 is TGTGCCAGTAGCTCCGGGACCGTTCCAAATACGCAGTATTTT.

The chain recombines TRBV7-6 with TRBJ2-7; TRBD1 or TRBD2 may be the D gene (5 bases each). CDR3 size: 14 residues. The V gene's germline CDR1 is SGHVS and CDR2 FNYEAQ. V was trimmed by 1 base and J by 2 bases, leaving 9 bases between them. The CDR3 reads CASSLEVGPYEQYF. CDR3 DNA sequence: TGTGCCAGCAGCTTAGAGGTGGGACCCTACGAGCAGTACTTC.

This clonotype was seen a single time. The chain couples TRBV5-1 to TRBJ1-6, with D uncertain. Germline-derived CDR1 and CDR2 are SGHRS and YFSETQ. This CDR3 region has 13 residues. With 5 bases removed from V and 5 bases from J, the gap between germline ends came to 8 bases. CDR3 region: CASRTDDNSPLHF. The CDR3 DNA follows: TGCGCCAGCAGAACAGACGATAATTCACCCCTCCACTTT.

This clonotype was picked up a small number of times. This sequence joins TRBV20-1 and TRBJ2-6, with 8 bases identical to TRBD2. V lost 3 bases and J lost 2; bases outside the gene matches: 18. This CDR3 region has 20 residues. Per germline, CDR1 DFQATT and CDR2 SNEGSKA (reference sequence). CDR3 DNA: TGCAGTGCTAGCAAGATTTCGGGAGGGCCGATTGTCGCTGGGGCCAACGTCCTGACTTTC. This gives the protein CSASKISGGPIVAGANVLTF.

The V and J genes are TRBV20-1 and TRBJ2-7; D gene ambiguous. CDR3 size: 14 residues. Trimming shortened V by 5 bases and J by 0 bases, and 14 bases separated the two germline ends. Germline V gene sequence: CDR1 DFQATT, CDR2 SNEGSKA (reference sequence). CDR3 residues: CSALSPASSYEQYF. CDR3 nucleotide sequence: TGCAGTGCTTTATCCCCGGCTAGCTCCTACGAGCAGTACTTC.

The chain has TRBV18 and TRBJ1-5; D is unclear. Trimming stripped 2 bases from V and 6 bases from J, with 11 bases between. The length of the CDR3 is 14 residues. The germline V gene encodes CDR1 KGHSH and CDR2 LQKENI. The CDR3 bases are TGTGCCAGCTCACCATCTCCGCCGGCTCAGCCCCAGCATTTT. Its translation is CASSPSPPAQPQHF.

The gene calls are TRBV11-1 and TRBJ2-3; D ambiguous. Germline V gene data show CDR1 as SGHAT and CDR2 as FQDESV (reference sequence). Trimming pared 5 bases from V and 7 bases from J, leaving 10 bases between. The CDR3 has 12 amino acids. CDR3 DNA: TGTGCCAGCAGCCTATCCCTATATACGCAGTATTTT. Its translation is CASSLSLYTQYF.

The genes are TRBV5-1 and TRBJ2-1; TRBD1 aligns across 8 bases. Unmatched junction bases numbered 19, after V lost 4 bases and J lost 4 bases. The CDR3 is 19 residues long. Germline assignment: CDR1 SGHRS and CDR2 YFSETQ. Here the CDR3 reads CASSRGQEEYIGLYNEQFF. The CDR3 DNA reads TGCGCCAGCAGCAGGGGACAGGAAGAGTACATTGGCCTATACAATGAGCAGTTCTTC.

A few counts support this clonotype. The chain carries TRBV20-1 and TRBJ1-1; D unclear. CDR3 length equals 16 residues. Germline loops: CDR1 DFQATT, CDR2 SNEGSKA (reference sequence). Trimming took off 2 bases at V and 5 bases at J, with 21 bases between the two ends. For the CDR3, the DNA is TGCAGTGCTAGACACCCAAGGGTGCCCCTCGGTACTGAAGCTTTCTTT. Its translation: CSARHPRVPLGTEAFF.

The V call is TRBV15, the J call TRBJ2-4, with D tentatively TRBD1 or TRBD2 (6 bases each). CDR1 and CDR2 from the germline V gene are LNHNV and YYDKDF (reference sequence). V lost 1 base and J 14 bases, leaving 15 bases between the germline ends. The CDR3 sequence is 13 residues long. CDR3 sequence reads: CATSRATSGAKYF. DNA of the CDR3: TGTGCCACCAGCAGAGCCACCTCGGGGGCAAAGTACTTC.

CDR3 nucleotide sequence: TGTGCCAGCAGCGTACCCACCACCGTACGTGATACGCAGTATTTT. Its translation: CASSVPTTVRDTQYF. This chain links TRBV7-2 with TRBJ2-3; D gene ambiguous. Looked up from germline, CDR1 is SGHTA and CDR2 is FQGNSA. The CDR3 runs to 15 residues. V lost 5 bases and J 6 bases, leaving 18 bases between the germline ends.

This clonotype has only one observation. The gene calls are TRBV10-2 and TRBJ2-7, with D tentatively TRBD2 (6 bases). Germline CDR1 is WSHSY and CDR2 is SAAADI. The CDR3 runs 13 residues. With 6 bases removed from V and 3 bases from J, the gap between germline ends came to 12 bases. The CDR3 here is CASSRDSGYEQYF. The CDR3 bases are TGCGCCAGCAGCAGGGACTCGGGCTACGAGCAGTACTTC.

V and J are TRBV6-2 or TRBV6-3 and TRBJ2-3, with 8 bases matching TRBD2. This CDR3 is 16 amino acids long. The J segment lost 7 bases and the V segment lost 2 bases, leaving 11 bases of the junction unmatched. Germline loops: CDR1 MNHEY, CDR2 SVGEGT. CDR3 protein: CASSYPTSGEPNTQYF. CDR3 nucleotides: TGTGCCAGCAGTTACCCTACTAGCGGAGAACCCAATACGCAGTATTTT.

As regards this clonotype: Its ends do not fully match the called genes, so a read error is possible. The CDR3 region has the DNA TGTGCCTGCAGCAGGGGATTTACACCCCCTGTCGTGGCAGATACGCAGTATTTT. Translation: CACSRGFTPPVVADTQYF. The chain combines TRBV12-3 or TRBV12-4 with TRBJ2-3, with D perhaps TRBD1 (6 bases). The CDR3 length is 18 residues.

This clonotype came up a few times. CDR3 coding DNA: TGTGCCAGCAGCTTAGAGGGACTAACAGATACGCAGTATTTT. It specifies CASSLEGLTDTQYF. This rearrangement joins TRBV11-2 to TRBJ2-3; 7 nucleotides line up with TRBD2. The CDR3 covers 14 residues. V lost 0 bases, J lost 3 bases, and 0 bases stayed unmatched. Germline V CDR1 and CDR2: SGHAT, FQNNGV.